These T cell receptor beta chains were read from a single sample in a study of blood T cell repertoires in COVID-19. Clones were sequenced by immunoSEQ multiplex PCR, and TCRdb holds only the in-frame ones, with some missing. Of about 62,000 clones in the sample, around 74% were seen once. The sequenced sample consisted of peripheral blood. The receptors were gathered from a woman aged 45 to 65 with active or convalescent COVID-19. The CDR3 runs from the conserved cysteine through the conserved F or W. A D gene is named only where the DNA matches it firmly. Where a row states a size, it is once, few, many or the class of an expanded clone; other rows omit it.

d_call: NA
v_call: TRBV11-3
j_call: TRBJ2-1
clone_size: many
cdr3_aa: CASSLQPSRGEQFF
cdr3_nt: TGTGCCAGCAGCTTACAACCTAGCCGAGGTGAGCAGTTCTTC

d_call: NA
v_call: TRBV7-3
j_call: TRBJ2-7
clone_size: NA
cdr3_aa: CASSFAGGTRQYEQYF
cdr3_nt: TGTGCCAGCAGCTTCGCAGGGGGGACTAGACAATACGAGCAGTACTTC

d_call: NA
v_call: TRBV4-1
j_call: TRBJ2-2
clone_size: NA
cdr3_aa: CASSPSPGGELFF
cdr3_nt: TGCGCCAGCAGCCCGTCCCCGGGCGGGGAGCTGTTTTTT

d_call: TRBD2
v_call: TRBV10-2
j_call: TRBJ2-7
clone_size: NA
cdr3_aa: CASRGAGGPYEQYF
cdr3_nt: TGCGCCAGCCGAGGCGCGGGAGGGCCATACGAGCAGTACTTC

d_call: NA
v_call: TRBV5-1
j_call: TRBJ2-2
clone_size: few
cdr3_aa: CASSLTRGKGELFF
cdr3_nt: TGCGCCAGCAGCTTGACCCGGGGGAAGGGGGAGCTGTTTTTT

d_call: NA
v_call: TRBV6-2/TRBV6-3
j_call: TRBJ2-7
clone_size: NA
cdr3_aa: CASSTPTSYEQYF
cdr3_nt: TGTGCCAGCAGTACCCCGACTAGCTACGAGCAGTACTTC

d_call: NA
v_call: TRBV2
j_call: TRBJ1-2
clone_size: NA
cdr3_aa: CATSGGANYGYTF
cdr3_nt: TGTGCCACCTCGGGGGGGGCTAACTATGGCTACACCTTC

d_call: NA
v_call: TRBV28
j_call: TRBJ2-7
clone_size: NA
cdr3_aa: CASSFGGLDEQYF
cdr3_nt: TGTGCCAGCAGTTTCGGGGGGCTAGACGAGCAATACTTC

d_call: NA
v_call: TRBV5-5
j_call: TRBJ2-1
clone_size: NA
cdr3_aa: CASSLSARDNEQFF
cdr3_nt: TGTGCCAGCAGCTTATCGGCGCGGGACAATGAGCAGTTCTTC

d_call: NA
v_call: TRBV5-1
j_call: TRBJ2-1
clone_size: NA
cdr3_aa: CASSPTSYNEQFF
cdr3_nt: TGCGCCAGCAGCCCGACAAGCTACAATGAGCAGTTCTTC

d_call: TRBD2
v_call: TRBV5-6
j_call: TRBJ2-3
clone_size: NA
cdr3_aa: CASSLEAGGLEVTDTQYF
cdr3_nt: TGTGCCAGCAGCTTGGAGGCAGGTGGACTAGAAGTAACAGATACGCAGTATTTT

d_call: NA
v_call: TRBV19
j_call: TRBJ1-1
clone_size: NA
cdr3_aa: CASSINRDTEAFF
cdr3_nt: TGTGCCAGTAGTATCAACAGGGACACTGAAGCTTTCTTT

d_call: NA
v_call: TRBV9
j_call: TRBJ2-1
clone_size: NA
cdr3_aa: CASSGGPTLYNEQFF
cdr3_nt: TGTGCCAGCAGCGGGGGCCCTACTCTATACAATGAGCAGTTCTTC

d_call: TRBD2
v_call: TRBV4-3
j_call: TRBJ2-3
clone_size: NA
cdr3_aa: CASSQDSTSDHTQYF
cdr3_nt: TGCGCCAGCAGCCAAGATTCCACTAGCGATCATACGCAGTATTTT

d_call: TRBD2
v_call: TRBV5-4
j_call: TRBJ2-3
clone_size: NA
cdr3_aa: CASSHQRGASTDTQYF
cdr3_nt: TGTGCCAGCAGCCATCAGCGGGGTGCTAGCACAGATACGCAGTATTTT

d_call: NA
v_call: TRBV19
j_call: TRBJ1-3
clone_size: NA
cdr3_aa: CASSSEDISGNTIYF
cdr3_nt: TGTGCCAGTAGTAGCGAAGACATATCTGGAAACACCATATATTTT

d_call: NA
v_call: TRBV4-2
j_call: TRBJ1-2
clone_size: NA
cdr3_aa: CASSQASFRGNYGYTF
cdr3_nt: TGTGCCAGCAGCCAAGCGTCGTTTAGGGGGAACTATGGCTACACCTTC

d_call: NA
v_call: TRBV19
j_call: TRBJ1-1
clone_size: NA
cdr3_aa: CASSMRGAEAFF
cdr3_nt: TGTGCCAGTAGCATGCGGGGGGCTGAAGCTTTCTTT

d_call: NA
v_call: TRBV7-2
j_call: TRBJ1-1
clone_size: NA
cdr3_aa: CASSLAQGWMGTEAFF
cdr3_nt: TGTGCCAGCAGCTTAGCGCAGGGTTGGATGGGGACTGAAGCTTTCTTT

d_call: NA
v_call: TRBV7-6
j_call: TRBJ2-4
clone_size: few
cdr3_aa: CASSPSHTQGGIQYF
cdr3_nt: TGTGCCAGCAGCCCGTCACACACACAGGGCGGGATTCAGTACTTC

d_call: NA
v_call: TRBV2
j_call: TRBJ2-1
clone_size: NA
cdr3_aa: CASRRVGNEQFF
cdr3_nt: TGTGCCAGCAGGAGGGTAGGCAATGAGCAGTTCTTC

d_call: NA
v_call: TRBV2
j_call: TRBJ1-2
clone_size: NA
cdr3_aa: CASSPRVSFRGYTF
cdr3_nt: TGTGCCAGCAGTCCCAGGGTTAGTTTTCGTGGCTACACCTTC

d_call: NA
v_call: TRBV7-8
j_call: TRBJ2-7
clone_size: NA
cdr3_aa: CASSPPGVRYEQYF
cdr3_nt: TGTGCCAGCAGCCCGCCCGGTGTGCGGTACGAGCAGTACTTC

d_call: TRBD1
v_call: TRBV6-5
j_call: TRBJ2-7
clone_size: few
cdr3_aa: CASSPWGDRATEQYF
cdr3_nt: TGTGCCAGCAGTCCCTGGGGGGACAGGGCGACCGAGCAGTACTTC

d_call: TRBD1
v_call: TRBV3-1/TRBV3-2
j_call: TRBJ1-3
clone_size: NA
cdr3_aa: CASSWEQGSSGNTTYF
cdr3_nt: TGTGCCAGCAGCTGGGAACAGGGGAGCTCTGGAAACACCACATATTTT

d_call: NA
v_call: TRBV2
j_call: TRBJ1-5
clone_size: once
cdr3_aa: CASTVDRSNQPQHF
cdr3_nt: TGTGCCAGCACCGTGGACAGAAGCAATCAGCCCCAGCATTTT

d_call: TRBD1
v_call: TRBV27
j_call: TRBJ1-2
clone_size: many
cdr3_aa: CASSLTRTGSAHYGYTF
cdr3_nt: TGTGCCAGCAGCTTAACCCGGACAGGATCGGCCCACTATGGCTACACCTTC

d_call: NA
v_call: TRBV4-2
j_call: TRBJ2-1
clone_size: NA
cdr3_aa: CASSPTRITQQFF
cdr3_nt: TGTGCCAGCAGCCCTACCAGGATAACTCAGCAGTTCTTC

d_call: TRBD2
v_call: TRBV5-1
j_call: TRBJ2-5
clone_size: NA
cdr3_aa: CASSKGFGGETQYF
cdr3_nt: TGCGCCAGCAGCAAGGGGTTCGGGGGGGAGACCCAGTACTTC

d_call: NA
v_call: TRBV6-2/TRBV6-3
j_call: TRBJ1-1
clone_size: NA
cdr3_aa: CASSYRPGSFGEAFF
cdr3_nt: TGTGCCAGCAGTTACCGCCCAGGGTCATTCGGAGAAGCTTTCTTT

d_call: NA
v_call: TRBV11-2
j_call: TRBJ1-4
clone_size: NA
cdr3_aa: CASSTRSGLSGEKLFF
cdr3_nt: TGTGCCAGCAGCACCCGCTCGGGACTGAGTGGGGAAAAACTGTTTTTT

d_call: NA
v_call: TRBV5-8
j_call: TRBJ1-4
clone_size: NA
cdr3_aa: CASSGQTLNEKLFF
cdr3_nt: TGTGCCAGCAGTGGACAGACTCTTAATGAAAAACTGTTTTTT

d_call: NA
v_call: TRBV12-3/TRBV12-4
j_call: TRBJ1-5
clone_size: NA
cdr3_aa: CASSNGYNQPQHF
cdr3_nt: TGTGCCAGCAGTAACGGTTACAATCAGCCCCAGCATTTT

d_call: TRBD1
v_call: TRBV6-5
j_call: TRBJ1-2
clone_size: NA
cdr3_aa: CASSWTGEDGYTF
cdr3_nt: TGTGCCAGCAGTTGGACAGGGGAGGATGGCTACACCTTC

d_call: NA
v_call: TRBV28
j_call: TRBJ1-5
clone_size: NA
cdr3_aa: CASTSYGQPQHF
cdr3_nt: TGTGCCAGCACTTCCTACGGGCAGCCCCAGCATTTT

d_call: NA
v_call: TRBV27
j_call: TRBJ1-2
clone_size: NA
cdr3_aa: CASSLVGQHYTF
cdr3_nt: TGTGCCAGCAGTTTAGTCGGACAGCACTACACCTTC

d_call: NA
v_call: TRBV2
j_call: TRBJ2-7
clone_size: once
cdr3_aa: CASSTPNGAYEQYF
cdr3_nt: TGTGCCAGCAGTACCCCTAACGGGGCCTACGAGCAGTACTTC

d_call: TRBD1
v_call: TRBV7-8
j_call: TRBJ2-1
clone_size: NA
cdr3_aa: CASSPQGDEQFF
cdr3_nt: TGTGCCAGCAGCCCTCAGGGGGATGAGCAGTTCTTC

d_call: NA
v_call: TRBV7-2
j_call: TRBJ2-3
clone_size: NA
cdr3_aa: CASSFDSFTDTQYF
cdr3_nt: TGTGCCAGCAGCTTTGACTCTTTCACAGATACGCAGTATTTT

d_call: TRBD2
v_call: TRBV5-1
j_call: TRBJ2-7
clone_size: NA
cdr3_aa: CASSSRLAGVNEQYF
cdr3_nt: TGCGCCAGCAGCAGCAGACTAGCGGGAGTGAACGAGCAGTACTTC

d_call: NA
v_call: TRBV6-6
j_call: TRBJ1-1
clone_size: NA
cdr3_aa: CASTPMNTEAFF
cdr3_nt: TGTGCCAGCACCCCCATGAACACTGAAGCTTTCTTT

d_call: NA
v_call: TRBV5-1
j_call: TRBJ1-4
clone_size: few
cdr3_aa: CASSLSPGANEKLFF
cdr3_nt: TGCGCCAGCAGCTTGTCCCCGGGGGCTAATGAAAAACTGTTTTTT

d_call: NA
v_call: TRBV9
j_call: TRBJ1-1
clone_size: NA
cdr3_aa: CASSPHGGTEAFF
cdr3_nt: TGTGCCAGCAGCCCCCACGGGGGCACTGAAGCTTTCTTT

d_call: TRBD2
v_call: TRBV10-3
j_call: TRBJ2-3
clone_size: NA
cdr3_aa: CAISASGRSSSTDTQYF
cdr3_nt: TGTGCCATCAGTGCTAGCGGGAGATCATCCAGCACAGATACGCAGTATTTT

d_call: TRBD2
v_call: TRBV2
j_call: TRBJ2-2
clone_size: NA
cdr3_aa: CASAQLAGEGGELFF
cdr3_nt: TGTGCCAGCGCACAACTAGCGGGAGAGGGCGGGGAGCTGTTTTTT

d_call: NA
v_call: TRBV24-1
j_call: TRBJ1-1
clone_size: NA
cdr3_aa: CATSLGGSKGNTEAFF
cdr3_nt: TGTGCCACCAGTTTGGGCGGGTCAAAGGGGAACACTGAAGCTTTCTTT

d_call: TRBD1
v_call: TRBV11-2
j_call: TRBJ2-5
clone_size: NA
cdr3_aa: CASSLSLPGGFQETQYF
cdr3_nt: TGTGCCAGCAGCTTATCTCTCCCAGGGGGCTTCCAAGAGACCCAGTACTTC

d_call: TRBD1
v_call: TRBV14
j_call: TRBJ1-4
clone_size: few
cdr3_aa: CASSPDRVNEKLFF
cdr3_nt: TGTGCCAGCAGCCCGGACAGGGTTAATGAAAAACTGTTTTTT

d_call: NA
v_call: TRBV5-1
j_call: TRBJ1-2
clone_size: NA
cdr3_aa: CASSLALRDYGYTF
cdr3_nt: TGCGCCAGCAGCTTGGCACTCCGGGACTATGGCTACACCTTC

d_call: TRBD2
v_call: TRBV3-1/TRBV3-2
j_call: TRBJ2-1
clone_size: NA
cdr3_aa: CASSQAGGPHNEQFF
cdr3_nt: TGTGCCAGCAGCCAGGCGGGAGGGCCCCACAATGAGCAGTTCTTC

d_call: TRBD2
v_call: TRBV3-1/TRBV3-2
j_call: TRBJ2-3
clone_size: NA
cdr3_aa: CASSQTLAGGSDTQYF
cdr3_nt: TGTGCCAGCAGCCAAACTCTAGCGGGAGGTTCGGATACGCAGTATTTT

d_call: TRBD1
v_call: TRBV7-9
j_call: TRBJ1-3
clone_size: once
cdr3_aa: CASSDRGPGGNTIYF
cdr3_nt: TGTGCCAGCAGCGACAGGGGCCCCGGGGGAAACACCATATATTTT

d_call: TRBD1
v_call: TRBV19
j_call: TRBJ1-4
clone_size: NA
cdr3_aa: CATRDRGWEKLFF
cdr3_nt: TGTGCCACCCGGGACAGGGGATGGGAAAAACTGTTTTTT

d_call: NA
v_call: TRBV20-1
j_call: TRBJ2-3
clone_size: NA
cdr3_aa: CSATLEDTQYF
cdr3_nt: TGCAGTGCTACCTTAGAGGATACGCAGTATTTT

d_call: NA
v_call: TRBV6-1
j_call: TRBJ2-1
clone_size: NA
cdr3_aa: CASSATRGASYNEQFF
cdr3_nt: TGTGCCAGCAGTGCAACTCGCGGTGCCTCCTACAATGAGCAGTTCTTC

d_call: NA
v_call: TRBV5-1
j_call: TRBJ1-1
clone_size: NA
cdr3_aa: CASSLMNTEAFF
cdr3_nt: TGCGCCAGCAGCCTTATGAACACTGAAGCTTTCTTT

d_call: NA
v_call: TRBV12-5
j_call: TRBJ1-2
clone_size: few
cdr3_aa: CASGWEIYGYTF
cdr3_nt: TGTGCTAGTGGTTGGGAGATCTATGGCTACACCTTC

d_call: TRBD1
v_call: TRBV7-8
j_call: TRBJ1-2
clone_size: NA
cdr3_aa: CASSIDRVANYGYTF
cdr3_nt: TGTGCCAGCAGCATAGACAGGGTAGCTAACTATGGCTACACCTTC

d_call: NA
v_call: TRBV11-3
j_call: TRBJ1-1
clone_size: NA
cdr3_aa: CASSPRRGTEAFF
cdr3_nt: TGTGCCAGCAGCCCCCGGAGGGGCACTGAAGCTTTCTTT

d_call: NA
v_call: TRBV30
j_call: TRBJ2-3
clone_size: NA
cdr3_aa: CAWSVAPSRDLTDTQYF
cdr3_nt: TGTGCCTGGAGTGTCGCACCCTCCCGGGACTTAACAGATACGCAGTATTTT